This T cell receptor (beta chain) comes out of a study of cytomegalovirus exposure and HLA in healthy donors. The PCR used 60 Vbeta and 13 Jbeta primers. Here immunoSEQ multiplex PCR was the method, and the copy in TCRdb shows in-frame clones only, minus some. The sample yields about 110,000 clones, approximately 80% seen once. CDR1 SGHRS and CDR2 YFSETQ come from the germline V gene. The junction had 9 bases not matched to a gene; V was cut back by 4 bases and J by 0 bases. This CDR3 has 18 residues. Sequenced material: PBMCs. The chain recombines TRBV5-1 with TRBJ2-3, with 12 bases aligning to TRBD2. The sequence was collected from a woman aged 25-40 years in good health and CMV-seropositive. The CDR3 region has the DNA TGCGCCAGCAGCAGGAGACTAGCGGGGGACCGAAGCACAGATACGCAGTATTTT. It specifies CASSRRLAGDRSTDTQYF. The complete variable domain, with remaining parts taken from reference TRBV5-1 and TRBJ2-3, reads KAGVTQTPRYLIKTRGQQVTLSCSPISGHRSVSWYQQTPGQGLQFLFEYFSETQRNKGNFPGRFSGRQFSNSRSEMNVSTLELGDSALYLCASSRRLAGDRSTDTQYFGPGTRLTVL.